The sequence of this T cell receptor (beta chain) was determined in a study of PD-1 blockade in classical Hodgkin lymphoma. Per germline, CDR1 WSHSY and CDR2 SAAADI. The CDR3 contains 16 residues. V dropped 0 bases and J dropped 10; count of bases not matched to a gene: 10. Assay: immunoSEQ multiplex PCR; the TCRdb copy retains only in-frame clones and omits some. The table records about 4,200 clones, about four fifths of them present only once. Relapses following autologous stem cell transplantation were seen in all patients, with brentuximab vedotin exposure varying. The sequence was collected from a human donor with classical Hodgkin lymphoma. The chain couples TRBV10-2 to TRBJ2-1; 9 bases are a match to TRBD2. The sample here was peripheral blood mononuclear cells (PBMCs), taken at baseline. This CDR3 reads CASSESRGGGAGEQFF. The CDR3 DNA reads TGCGCCAGCAGTGAGTCAAGGGGCGGGGGGGCAGGAGAGCAGTTCTTC.